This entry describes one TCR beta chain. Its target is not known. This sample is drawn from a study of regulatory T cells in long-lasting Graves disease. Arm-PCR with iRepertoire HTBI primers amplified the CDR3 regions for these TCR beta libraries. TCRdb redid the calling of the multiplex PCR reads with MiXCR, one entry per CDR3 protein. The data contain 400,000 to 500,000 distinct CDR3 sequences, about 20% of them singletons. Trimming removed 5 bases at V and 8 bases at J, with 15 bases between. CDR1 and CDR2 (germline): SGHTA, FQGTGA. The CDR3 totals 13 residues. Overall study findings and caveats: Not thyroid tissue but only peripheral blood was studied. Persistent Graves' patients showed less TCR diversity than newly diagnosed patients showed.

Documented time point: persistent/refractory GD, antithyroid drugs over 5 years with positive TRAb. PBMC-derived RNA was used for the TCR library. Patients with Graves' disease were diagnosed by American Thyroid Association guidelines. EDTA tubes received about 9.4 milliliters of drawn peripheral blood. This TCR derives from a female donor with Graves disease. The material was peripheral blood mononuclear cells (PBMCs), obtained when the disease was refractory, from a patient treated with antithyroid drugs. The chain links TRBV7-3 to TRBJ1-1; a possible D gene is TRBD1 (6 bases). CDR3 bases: TGTGCCAGCAGCCCCCGGATGGGGGCGGAAGCTTTCTTT. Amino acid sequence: CASSPRMGAEAFF.